A selection of T cell receptor beta chains follows, all from one sample in a study of immune heterogeneity within non-small cell lung tumors. TCRdb fed the multiplex PCR reads into MiXCR, producing one record per CDR3 protein. The table includes some 10,000 distinct CDR3 sequences, roughly 26% detected once. Sequencing input: lung tumor tissue. The receptor set was obtained from a man aged 50-60 years with non-small cell lung cancer. The CDR3 runs from the conserved cysteine through the conserved F or W. D genes are given only for firm matches. The size entry is marked missing in some rows and otherwise reads once, few, many or a size class.

cdr3_length,v_call,clone_size,d_call,j_call,cdr3_aa,cdr3_nt
17,TRBV5-8,few,TRBD2,TRBJ2-2,CASSLEASGRKGGELFF,TGTGCCAGCAGCTTGGAGGCTAGCGGGAGAAAGGGCGGGGAGCTGTTTTTT
12,TRBV7-8,medium-sized,NA,TRBJ2-3,CASTPQWDTQYF,TGTGCCAGCACTCCTCAATGGGATACGCAGTATTTT
15,TRBV18,many,TRBD1,TRBJ1-5,CASSTGTGGRQPQHF,TGTGCCAGCTCGACCGGGACAGGGGGCCGTCAGCCCCAGCATTTT
15,TRBV18,few,NA,TRBJ1-5,CASSPSGSIDQPQHF,TGTGCCAGCTCACCGTCGGGGTCAATCGATCAGCCCCAGCATTTT
13,TRBV19,many,NA,TRBJ2-7,CASSLGRLYEQYF,TGTGCCAGTAGTTTGGGACGGCTCTACGAGCAGTACTTC
16,TRBV18,many,TRBD1,TRBJ2-7,CASSPPGSGGGYEQYF,TGTGCCAGCTCACCACCCGGGTCAGGGGGCGGCTACGAGCAGTACTTC
13,TRBV12-3/TRBV12-4,medium-sized,NA,TRBJ1-1,CASSTKGYTEAFF,TGTGCCAGCAGTACAAAGGGATACACTGAAGCTTTCTTT
15,TRBV28,few,TRBD2,TRBJ2-3,CASSLRLAGGDTQYF,TGTGCCAGCAGTCTTCGACTAGCGGGTGGAGATACGCAGTATTTT
15,TRBV6-1,medium-sized,TRBD1,TRBJ2-7,CASSEQQGSFDEQYF,TGTGCCAGCAGTGAACAACAGGGGTCCTTCGACGAGCAGTACTTC
12,TRBV6-1,medium-sized,NA,TRBJ2-7,CAGGRESSEQYF,TGTGCTGGGGGGCGGGAGTCGAGCGAGCAGTACTTC
15,TRBV9,many,NA,TRBJ1-1,CASSSTTGPYTEAFF,TGTGCCAGCAGTTCTACGACAGGTCCGTACACTGAAGCTTTCTTT
13,TRBV6-1,medium-sized,NA,TRBJ1-6,CASSGWDDSPLHF,TGTGCCAGCAGTGGTTGGGACGACTCACCCCTCCACTTT
12,TRBV9,NA,NA,TRBJ1-6,CASGNSPSPLHF,TGTGCCAGCGGGAATTCTCCTTCACCCCTCCACTTT
13,TRBV10-2,many,NA,TRBJ2-2,CASSDLASGELFF,TGCGCCAGCAGTGATCTAGCGTCCGGGGAGCTGTTTTTT
14,TRBV20-1,many,NA,TRBJ2-7,CSARAGQSSYEQYF,TGCAGTGCTAGAGCCGGACAGAGCTCCTACGAGCAGTACTTC
13,TRBV7-3,NA,NA,TRBJ1-1,CGSSSGRDTEAFF,TGTGGCAGCAGCTCCGGACGGGACACTGAAGCTTTCTTT
15,TRBV4-2,NA,NA,TRBJ2-3,CASSQDMGGPDTQYF,TGTGCCAGCAGCCAAGATATGGGGGGCCCAGATACGCAGTATTTT
14,TRBV11-1,few,NA,TRBJ1-1,CASSLQGIRTEAFF,TGTGCCAGCAGCTTGCAGGGAATTCGCACTGAAGCTTTCTTT
16,TRBV13,large,TRBD1,TRBJ1-1,CASSLLPTGMNTEAFF,TGTGCCAGCAGCCTACTACCGACAGGGATGAACACTGAAGCTTTCTTT
14,TRBV7-9,NA,TRBD1,TRBJ1-1,CASSLDRVSTEAYF,TGTGCCAGCAGCCTTGACAGGGTCTCCACTGAAGCTTACTTT
17,TRBV7-8,many,NA,TRBJ1-5,CASSARPWDYSNQPQHF,TGTGCCAGCAGCGCCCGCCCCTGGGATTATAGCAATCAGCCCCAGCATTTT
13,TRBV20-1,medium-sized,NA,TRBJ2-3,CSAGVRSTDTQYF,TGCAGTGCGGGGGTACGTAGCACAGATACGCAGTATTTT
12,TRBV6-1,NA,TRBD1,TRBJ2-1,CASNRGPNEQFF,TGTGCCAGCAACAGGGGGCCCAATGAGCAGTTCTTC
14,TRBV2,medium-sized,TRBD1,TRBJ2-5,CASSGQGEKETQYF,TGTGCCAGCAGTGGACAGGGGGAGAAAGAGACCCAGTACTTC
20,TRBV7-8,few,NA,TRBJ2-6,CASSLGVGVLKLSGANVLTF,TGTGCCAGCAGCTTAGGCGTTGGGGTGCTAAAACTCTCTGGGGCCAACGTCCTGACTTTC
13,TRBV12-3/TRBV12-4,medium-sized,NA,TRBJ2-7,CASSLSTSYEQYF,TGTGCCAGCAGTTTGTCTACCTCCTACGAGCAGTACTTC
14,TRBV3-1,NA,NA,TRBJ1-1,CASSQVQGNTEAFF,TGTGCCAGCAGCCAGGTACAGGGGAACACTGAAGCTTTCTTT
13,TRBV7-8,medium-sized,NA,TRBJ2-7,CASSIGQLREQYF,TGTGCCAGCAGCATAGGACAGCTACGGGAGCAGTACTTC
15,TRBV11-2,NA,NA,TRBJ2-1,CASSLDLLAGAEQFF,TGTGCCAGCAGCTTAGATTTACTAGCAGGGGCGGAGCAGTTCTTC
16,TRBV29-1,few,NA,TRBJ2-1,CSVEDPGRSSYNEQFF,TGCAGCGTTGAAGATCCAGGACGGAGCTCCTACAATGAGCAGTTCTTC
13,TRBV10-2,few,NA,TRBJ1-5,CASSDGDGQPQHF,TGCGCCAGCAGTGACGGGGACGGTCAGCCCCAGCATTTT
14,TRBV3-1,many,NA,TRBJ1-4,CASSPLEGSEKLFF,TGTGCCAGCAGCCCGCTAGAAGGGAGTGAAAAACTGTTTTTT
16,TRBV19,few,NA,TRBJ1-1,CASKAPGGQGGTEAFF,TGTGCCAGTAAGGCCCCGGGGGGGCAAGGTGGCACTGAAGCTTTCTTT
20,TRBV18,many,TRBD2,TRBJ2-2,CASSPPTLLAGLTNTGELFF,TGTGCCAGCTCACCGCCAACCCTTTTAGCGGGACTCACGAACACCGGGGAGCTGTTTTTT
13,TRBV2,NA,TRBD1,TRBJ1-2,CASRETGDYGYTF,TGTGCCAGCAGGGAGACAGGGGACTATGGCTACACCTTC
13,TRBV6-1,NA,NA,TRBJ1-1,CASQDGQNTEAFF,TGTGCCAGTCAAGACGGCCAGAACACTGAAGCTTTCTTT
15,TRBV28,few,TRBD1,TRBJ2-1,CASSPTDRTYNEQFF,TGTGCCAGCAGCCCAACGGACAGGACCTACAATGAGCAGTTCTTC
12,TRBV20-1,few,NA,TRBJ2-1,CSAKQLLNEQFF,TGCAGTGCCAAACAGCTTCTCAATGAGCAGTTCTTC
13,TRBV20-1,medium-sized,TRBD2,TRBJ2-7,CSVEGTSVNEQYF,TGCAGTGTCGAAGGGACTAGCGTTAACGAGCAGTACTTC
14,TRBV5-1,many,NA,TRBJ2-5,CASSLVSVQETQYF,TGCGCCAGCAGCTTGGTGTCGGTTCAAGAGACCCAGTACTTC
15,TRBV4-1,medium-sized,NA,TRBJ2-7,CASSQDLTRSHEQYF,TGCGCCAGCAGCCAAGATCTTACTAGGTCCCACGAGCAGTACTTC
14,TRBV20-1,NA,NA,TRBJ1-6,CSARETGPNSHLHF,TGCAGTGCTAGAGAGACAGGCCCAAATTCACACCTCCACTTT